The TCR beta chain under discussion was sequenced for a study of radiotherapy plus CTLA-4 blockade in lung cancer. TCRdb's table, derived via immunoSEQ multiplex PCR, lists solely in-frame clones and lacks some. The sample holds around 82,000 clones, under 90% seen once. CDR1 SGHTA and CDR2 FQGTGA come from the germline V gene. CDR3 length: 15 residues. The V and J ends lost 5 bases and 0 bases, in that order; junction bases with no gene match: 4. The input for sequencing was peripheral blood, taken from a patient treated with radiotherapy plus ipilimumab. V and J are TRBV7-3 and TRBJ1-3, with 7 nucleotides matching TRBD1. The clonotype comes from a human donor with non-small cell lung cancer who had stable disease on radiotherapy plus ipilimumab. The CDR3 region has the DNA TGTGCCAGCAGCGCCGGGACAGTCTCTGGAAACACCATATATTTT. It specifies CASSAGTVSGNTIYF.